The entry that follows covers one TCR beta chain sequence. No cognate antigen has been identified for it. Base qualities are missing; no much larger clone stands one base away. The source of the sample is a study of cytomegalovirus exposure and HLA in healthy donors (dated by TCRdb to between 2016 and 2019). General notes on the study: In an earlier analysis of roughly 590 of the donors, 276 Gb of sequence data and 90 million to 120 million unique TCR beta sequences from 180 million or so T cells were reported. The study aimed to test whether cataloging public T cell receptors could reveal signatures of past pathogen exposure. Rather than using new phenotypic data, the later analysis identified candidate immune exposures from TCR beta sequences and from how often those sequences occurred across donors. To study patterns of TCR occurrence, a later analysis re-analyzed previously published TCR beta repertoires from around 670 donors and added high-resolution HLA genotyping. Along with the roughly 700-subject first cohort, a separate validation cohort of over a hundred different subjects was used. Every repertoire in the discovery cohort had been generated on one and the same sequencing platform. An earlier analysis of 500 to 750 of the donors applied high-throughput TCR beta sequencing to assess whether each TCR beta V gene segment acted as functional or pseudogenic. The study profiled the T cell repertoires of under 850 subjects by immunosequencing and related them to cytomegalovirus serostatus. The genetic ancestry cluster associated with self-reported Caucasian donors included 70% to 85% of the roughly 400 genotyped donors. Five DR-DQ haplotypes were treated as single units for association and clustering because of strong linkage in the cohort. High-throughput TCR immunosequencing, statistical association of individual TCRs with disease status, and machine learning were combined to predict cytomegalovirus infection status. In a later genetic analysis, genome-wide SNP genotypes for about 55% of the roughly 670 donors were used, and that subset was treated as a discovery cohort. The number of typed donors differed by locus: about 629-630 for A, B, C, DRB1 and DQB1; approximately 530 for DQA1; some 610 for DPA1; and about 470 for DPB1. An early release covering about 600 HLA-typed donors comprised about 320 gigabases of sequencing data and around 85 million unique TCR sequences. Class I and class II HLA loci were covered by the typing at four-digit resolution. Alongside the repertoire data, information on donor age, sex, ethnicity and CMV serostatus was compiled. On average, around 240,000 unique TCR beta nucleotide sequences were sequenced per donor among 300 to 500 genotyped donors of the cohort, with roughly a sixth of those sequences being non-productive. General conclusions and limits of the study: For the cohort, immune exposure information was limited to CMV serostatus. In a later analysis, the rate of TCR association differed among HLA loci, with DRB1 alleles having the most associated TCRs and HLA-C alleles having the fewest. V-gene and J-gene trimming of TCR beta chains was associated with a missense DCLRE1C variant in a later genetic analysis, and the association was replicated in an independent cohort. A further reported finding was that TCR beta sequences accurately predicted the HLA-A and HLA-B alleles for most subjects in the first cohort. In a later analysis, HLA-associated TCR beta chains were found to be more clonally expanded and to have lower generation probabilities than equally common non-associated chains. HLA typing was unavailable for some donors at each locus, so association tests used only the typed subset. When HLA alleles, especially DR and DQ, strongly co-occurred, TCR associations were difficult to assign to individual alleles. In the study, approximately 150 TCR beta chains were listed as associated with cytomegalovirus. In vitro tests confirmed that a few of the cytomegalovirus-associated TCR beta chains recognize cytomegalovirus antigens. In an earlier analysis of roughly 500 of the donors, most TCR beta V segments appeared in productive rearrangements about 87% or about 30% of the time, broadly matching IMGT annotations. According to a later analysis, parvovirus B19, influenza, CMV and Epstein-Barr virus appeared linked to several top co-occurrence clusters. In a later genetic analysis, fewer N-insertions in productive TCRs were reported among donors in an Asian-associated ancestry cluster than the roughly 700-donor mean. Linkage disequilibrium might explain the correlated functional status among segregating V segments, but an unknown experimental factor could not be excluded. At a false discovery rate of 0.05, a later analysis linked around 15,000 TCR beta sequences to specific HLA alleles. This cohort had only TCR beta chains sequenced, and the lack of alpha or paired-chain data limited which features could be detected. The presence/absence analyses assumed that sequencing depth was roughly uniform across donors, and that assumption may not be true. The authors suggested that the approach could potentially be generalized to other disease states and immunological phenotypes. While some public TCRs were present in many individuals, most TCR sequences turned up only very rarely across donors. Because the 87-base-pair reads could not distinguish some IMGT-functional V segments, including TRBV6-2 and TRBV6-3, those segments were excluded. The sequencing pipeline was judged likely to have produced a cluster of highly shared sequence variants as a technical artifact. Because counts were too low, about 15 rarely observed V segments, including chromosome 9 orphons, were left out of the earlier analysis of about 500 of the donors. A later analysis found that most CMV-associated TCR beta chains appeared HLA-restricted, with HLA associations seemingly driven largely by CMV exposure. Cytomegalovirus status was reported to be diagnosed by the classifier with high specificity and sensitivity in both the original and validation cohorts.

The cohort was made up of approximately 670 healthy bone marrow donors. Cohort members were all nominally healthy when sampled, although unrecorded immune exposures were likely present. The donor was CMV seronegative and was included in the group of several hundred seronegative cohort members. Each donor provided a peripheral blood sample, and peripheral blood mononuclear cells were used for TCR beta sequencing. The Qiagen DNeasy Blood Extraction Kit was used to extract genomic DNA from the blood cell samples. The protocol used for the library was the immunoSEQ multiplex PCR assay. The multiplex PCR relied on a mix of 60 forward primers for TCR Vbeta segments and 13 reverse primers for TCR Jbeta segments. The CDR3 region of rearranged TCR beta genes was amplified from genomic DNA with a multiplex PCR assay. The amplified TCR beta libraries were sequenced on the Illumina HiSeq System as 87-base-pair reads. Per the source publication's procedure: A later analysis tallied 75 million to 95 million unique TCR beta chains across the 700 or so repertoires, and around 12 million of those chains were shared by two or more donors. To remove PCR and sequencing errors, raw reads were error-corrected and collapsed into unique sequences using a nearest-neighbor algorithm that merged closely related sequences. To assign V, D and J gene segments, CDR3 sequences were aligned to IMGT reference sequences. For a sequence to be retained, a match of at least six nucleotides to both a V gene segment and a J gene segment was required. Rearrangements were classified as productive when the CDR3 lacked stop codons and remained in frame with V and J, and all other rearrangements were classified as non-productive. Following IMGT convention, CDR3 was defined as the stretch from the second conserved V-encoded cysteine to the conserved J-encoded phenylalanine. In an earlier analysis of around 570 of the donors, sequences lacking an unambiguous match to a single V gene segment were excluded. An earlier analysis of almost 600 of the donors classified V segments as functional when productive rearrangements were above 56.7% and as segregating when the standard deviation between donors was above 5%. A statistical classification framework was developed to diagnose cytomegalovirus status using the catalog of TCR beta chain sequences. V and J gene assignment, in a later analysis, came from comparing TCR nucleotide sequences with IMGT/GENE-DB human TR gene sequences. The TCRdist pipeline was used in a later analysis to assign CDR3 sequences and most-parsimonious VDJ recombination scenarios. In a later analysis, every TCR beta chain was defined by the combination of its CDR3 amino acid sequence and its V-gene family, and reads without a unique V-gene family were dropped. A later analysis removed 592 highly shared, low-generation-probability nucleotide sequences to deal with suspected cross-contamination and a sequencing artifact. A later analysis calculated a clonal expansion index for each public chain from normalized within-repertoire ranks of inferred template counts. In a later analysis, generation probabilities were computed using a VDJ recombination model fitted to out-of-frame rearrangements, and the results were checked against IGoR. In a later analysis, TCR-TCR, TCR-HLA and TCR-CMV co-occurrence was scored with hypergeometric tests, and a repertoire-size bias correction was applied to TCR pairs. In a later analysis, false discovery rates were estimated by permuting HLA or CMV assignments 20 times. In a later analysis, co-occurring TCRs were grouped using DBSCAN, with TCRdist sequence similarity added in when clustering inside HLA-allele-positive subsets. For co-occurrence clustering, repertoires with fewer than 30,000 or more than 120,000 public chains were excluded, along with about five repertoires with anomalous nucleotide sharing. TCRdb re-hosts the immuneACCESS table, in-frame sequences only. Its copies lack some clones; in the studies checked, an unresolved V gene accounts for under half of them, and the cause for the rest is not known. V and J calls and clone size are as listed in that table; D and trimming were resolved from the DNA. For this sample the table gives 130,000 to 150,000 clones, of which more than 60% were detected only once. The ten largest clones take up 2.8% of the sample.

At the junction V is shortened by 6 bases and J by 1 base, with 18 bases in between. The germline V gene (reference sequence) supplies CDR1 LNHDA and CDR2 SQIVND. Measured from the cysteine to the phenylalanine, the CDR3 is 16 residues long. Just CDR3 DNA is preserved here, 48 bases in frame from base 1. The specimen sequenced was PBMCs. The receptor chain draws on TRBV19 and TRBJ1-1, and TRBD1 may be the D gene, going by 5 matching bases. This TCR was sampled from a male donor in good health and CMV-seronegative. The CDR3 sequence is CASSILLGVSNTEAFF. In nucleotides, the sequence is TGTGCCAGTAGCATTCTTTTAGGGGTTTCGAACACTGAAGCTTTCTTT.